This T cell receptor beta chain was observed in a study of T cell repertoires in cytomegalovirus infection. TCRdb re-called the reads with MiXCR, one entry per CDR3 protein. The sample lists some 600,000 distinct CDR3 sequences, less than 25% seen once, with less than 10% in the top ten. V was pared by 3 bases and J by 2 bases, with 7 bases of the junction left unmatched. This CDR3 is 17 amino acids long. From germline, CDR1 is MNHEY and CDR2 SMNVEV (reference sequence). Input material: CD8+ T cells from PBMCs. The TCR was taken from a human donor in good health (CMV status not recorded). Some clones in this sample may be carry-over from other donors' samples. J is TRBJ2-2 and V is TRBV27, with 9 bases matching TRBD1. Written as DNA, the CDR3 is TGTGCCAGCAGTTTTTTAATGACAGGGGGTAACACCGGGGAGCTGTTTTTT. The encoded protein is CASSFLMTGGNTGELFF.